This T cell receptor beta chain is drawn from a study of cytomegalovirus exposure and HLA in healthy donors. Study-level background: Earlier findings included about 120 million unique TCR beta sequences obtained from 150 million to 200 million T cells. The study, taken as a whole, reports: Upon later analysis, HLA-associated TCR beta chains proved more clonally expanded than other, equally common chains.

In regard to this clone: The antigen remains undetermined.

Primers for the PCR totalled 60 Vbeta and 13 Jbeta. As originally analysed: A follow-up analysis tallied about 88 million unique TCR beta chains, roughly 11 million shared. Generated by immunoSEQ multiplex PCR, the TCRdb table keeps only in-frame clones and is missing some. The V and J calls and clone size come from that table; D and trimming were worked out from the DNA. Of about 160,000 clones listed, around 80% are singletons. V lost 0 bases to trimming and J lost 6 bases, with 9 bases between them. Germline V gives CDR1 SGDLS, CDR2 YYNGEE. The CDR3 has 14 residues. V gene TRBV9 combines with J gene TRBJ2-2; D unclear. Sequencing was done on a sample of PBMCs. The clonotype comes from a man between 18 and 35 years old in good health and CMV-seronegative. The CDR3 loop reads CASSVEWRPGELFF. CDR3 bases: TGTGCCAGCAGCGTAGAGTGGCGGCCCGGGGAGCTGTTTTTT.